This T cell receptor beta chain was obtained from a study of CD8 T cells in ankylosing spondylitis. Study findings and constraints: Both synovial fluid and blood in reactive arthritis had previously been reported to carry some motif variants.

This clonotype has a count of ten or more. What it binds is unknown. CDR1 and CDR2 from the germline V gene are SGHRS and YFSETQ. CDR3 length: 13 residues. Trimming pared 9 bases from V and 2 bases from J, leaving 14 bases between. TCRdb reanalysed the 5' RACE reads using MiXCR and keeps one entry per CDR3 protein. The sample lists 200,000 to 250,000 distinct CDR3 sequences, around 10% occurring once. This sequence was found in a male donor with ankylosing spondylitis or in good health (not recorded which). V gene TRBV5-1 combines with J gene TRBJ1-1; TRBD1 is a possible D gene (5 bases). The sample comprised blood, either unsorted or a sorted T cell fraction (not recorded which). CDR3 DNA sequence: TGCGCCACAAAAAGACAGAGCAACACTGAAGCTTTCTTT. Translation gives CATKRQSNTEAFF.